The 30 T cell receptor beta chains below were found in one sample sequenced in a study of blood T cell repertoires in COVID-19. Repertoires were generated with immunoSEQ multiplex PCR, while TCRdb's copy carries only in-frame clones and drops some. Altogether about 190,000 clones are present, about 89% being singletons, with the ten largest covering around 7%. Sequencing was performed on peripheral blood. The receptors originated from a man aged 40-55 years with acute or convalescent COVID-19.

This chain links TRBV5-1 with TRBJ1-2; TRBD1 aligns across 8 bases. Germline assignment: CDR1 SGHRS and CDR2 YFSETQ. CDR3 length equals 14 residues. J lost 3 bases, V lost 4 bases, and 5 bases had no gene match. The CDR3 DNA sequence: TGCGCCAGCAGCGGCGGACAGGGCCACTATGGCTACACCTTC. It encodes CASSGGQGHYGYTF. The full variable domain, in which reference TRBV5-1 and TRBJ1-2 provide the parts outside the CDR3, is KAGVTQTPRYLIKTRGQQVTLSCSPISGHRSVSWYQQTPGQGLQFLFEYFSETQRNKGNFPGRFSGRQFSNSRSEMNVSTLELGDSALYLCASSGGQGHYGYTFGSGTRLTVV.

The chain employs TRBV6-5 and TRBJ1-3, with unresolved D. V dropped 7 bases and J dropped 1 base, with 11 bases sitting between them. The germline V gene encodes CDR1 MNHEY and CDR2 SVGAGI. The CDR3 covers 14 residues. The CDR3 DNA is TGTGCCAGCACCGGTAGTAGATCTGGAAACACCATATATTTT. Protein product: CASTGSRSGNTIYF.

The V gene is TRBV10-3, the J gene TRBJ2-2; 9 nucleotides line up with TRBD2. Per the germline V gene, CDR1 is ENHRY and CDR2 is SYGVKD. CDR3 length: 15 residues. The V segment lost 4 bases and the J segment 4 bases; nucleotides outside the gene matches: 4. Here the CDR3 DNA reads TGTGCCATCAGTGTTACTAGCGGGTTCACCGGGGAGCTGTTTTTT. Amino acids: CAISVTSGFTGELFF.

V and J are TRBV10-2 and TRBJ2-7; TRBD2 matches 7 bases. V was clipped by 2 bases and J by 9 bases; unmatched bases: 4. Germline CDR1 and CDR2: WSHSY and SAAADI. The CDR3 contains 12 residues. This CDR3 is CASSETGGLQYF. The CDR3 bases are TGCGCCAGCAGTGAGACGGGGGGTTTGCAGTACTTC.

This chain links TRBV18 with TRBJ2-1, with D possibly TRBD1 on 5 matching bases. CDR3 size: 14 residues. The germline V gene encodes CDR1 KGHSH and CDR2 LQKENI. V was shortened by 6 bases and J by 4 bases, with 13 bases between the two germline ends. The CDR3 sequence is CASSFGHFYNEQFF. The CDR3 DNA reads as TGTGCCAGCTCGTTTGGACATTTTTACAATGAGCAGTTCTTC.

In its sample, this clone was seen once. The J gene is TRBJ1-4, the V gene TRBV28; 7 nucleotides agree with TRBD1. The germline V gene has CDR1 MDHEN and CDR2 SYDVKM. The CDR3 runs 15 residues. J was trimmed by 4 bases and V by 6 bases; bases with no gene match: 8. The CDR3 nucleotides read TGTGCCAGCAGCCGTGGACAGGAGTTTAATGAAAAACTGTTTTTT. This encodes CASSRGQEFNEKLFF.

The chain joins TRBV19 to TRBJ2-6; 8 bases fit TRBD1. The germline gives CDR1 LNHDA, CDR2 SQIVND (reference sequence). CDR3 length: 14 residues. V was clipped by 7 bases and J by 4 bases; unmatched bases: 3. CDR3 region: CASIQGAGANVLTF. CDR3 DNA sequence: TGTGCCAGTATCCAGGGGGCCGGGGCCAACGTCCTGACTTTC.

The CDR3 spells CASSRHRGVNTEAFF. CDR3 DNA sequence: TGTGCCAGCAGCCGTCATCGGGGGGTGAACACTGAAGCTTTCTTT. The chain has TRBV7-9 and TRBJ1-1; the D gene is possibly TRBD1 (5 bases). The CDR3 totals 15 residues. The germline V and J ends were trimmed by 5 bases and 0 bases, with 13 bases remaining between them. CDR1 is SEHNR and CDR2 is FQNEAQ in the germline V gene (reference sequence).

The chain employs TRBV28 and TRBJ2-7; TRBD2 is a possible D gene (6 bases). Germline assignment: CDR1 MDHEN and CDR2 SYDVKM. This CDR3 comprises 15 residues. Trimming shortened V by 7 bases and J by 2 bases, and 18 bases separated the two germline ends. CDR3 region: CASTSSGSYTYEQYF. In DNA form, the CDR3 reads TGTGCCAGCACCTCAAGCGGGTCGTACACCTACGAGCAGTACTTC.

The V call is TRBV4-2, the J call TRBJ1-4, with 8 bases fitting TRBD1. This CDR3 has 13 amino acids. Germline trimming cut 3 bases from V and 12 bases from J; bases unmatched to any gene: 6. Germline V gene lookup returns CDR1 LGHNA and CDR2 YNFKEQ. The CDR3 region is CASSQTDRVELFF. For the CDR3, the DNA is TGTGCCAGCAGCCAGACGGACAGGGTGGAACTGTTTTTT.

This chain links TRBV7-2 with TRBJ2-2, with D tentatively TRBD2 (6 bases). The CDR3 consists of 15 residues. Germline CDR1 is SGHTA and CDR2 is FQGNSA. The V end lost 5 bases, the J end lost 3 bases, and 13 bases lay between the germline ends. CDR3 region: CASSPRDSYTGELFF. The DNA for the CDR3 is TGTGCCAGCAGCCCCCGGGACTCCTACACCGGGGAGCTGTTTTTT.

V is TRBV2 and J is TRBJ1-1, with D hard to call. V lost 2 bases and J 8 bases, leaving 12 bases between the germline ends. Germline lookup yields CDR1 SNHLY and CDR2 FYNNEI. The CDR3 contains 13 residues. The CDR3 DNA follows: TGTGCCAGCAGTGAAAGAAACTCCAGGGAAGCTTTCTTT. It is translated as CASSERNSREAFF.

This chain connects TRBV6-2 or TRBV6-3 to TRBJ1-2; 9 bases line up with TRBD1. V was clipped by 5 bases and J by 4 bases; unmatched bases: 5. The CDR3 loop spans 14 amino acids. Germline V gene sequence: CDR1 MNHEY, CDR2 SVGEGT. In DNA form, the CDR3 reads TGTGCCAGCAGTGCCCCGGGACAGGGCTATGGCTACACCTTC. Its translation is CASSAPGQGYGYTF.

This clone appeared a single time. The chain is built from TRBV7-2 and TRBJ2-2; 8 bases agree with TRBD1. This CDR3 region has 15 residues. V lost 5 bases to trimming and J lost 3 bases; unmatched junction nucleotides: 5. Per the germline V gene, CDR1 is SGHTA and CDR2 is FQGNSA. This chain's CDR3 is CASSNRQGYTGELFF. The CDR3 DNA sequence: TGTGCCAGCAGCAACCGACAGGGGTACACCGGGGAGCTGTTTTTT.

The chain employs TRBV7-8 and TRBJ1-2; 7 bases match TRBD1. Germline CDR1 SGHVS, CDR2 FQNEAQ. Unmatched junction bases numbered 3, after V lost 4 bases and J lost 4 bases. The CDR3 covers 13 residues. The CDR3 DNA follows: TGTGCCAGCAGCTCGGGACAGCCCTATGGCTACACCTTC. Protein sequence: CASSSGQPYGYTF.

The chain uses TRBV7-9 and TRBJ1-1; a possible D gene is TRBD1 (6 bases). This CDR3 region has 17 residues. Germline-derived CDR1 and CDR2 are SEHNR and FQNEAQ (reference sequence). The germline V and J ends were trimmed by 1 base and 8 bases, with 23 bases remaining between them. The CDR3 sequence is CASSLGNRRPGAHEAFF. The CDR3, as DNA: TGTGCCAGCAGCTTAGGAAATCGAAGACCAGGGGCCCACGAAGCTTTCTTT. Combining the CDR3 with reference TRBV7-9 and TRBJ1-1 gives the whole variable domain DTGVSQNPRHKITKRGQNVTFRCDPISEHNRLYWYRQTLGQGPEFLTYFQNEAQLEKSRLLSDRFSAERPKGSFSTLEIQRTEQGDSAMYLCASSLGNRRPGAHEAFFGQGTRLTVV.

V is TRBV15 and J is TRBJ2-7; the D gene is possibly TRBD1 (5 bases). Looked up from germline, CDR1 is LNHNV and CDR2 is YYDKDF (reference sequence). Trimming left V 1 base short and J 4 bases short, with 23 bases between. The CDR3 runs to 18 residues. The chain's CDR3 is CATSRGPVSRVLGYEQYF. The CDR3 DNA reads TGTGCCACCAGCAGAGGACCAGTATCCAGGGTCCTGGGGTACGAGCAGTACTTC.

The rearrangement joins TRBV4-3 to TRBJ2-2, with D tentatively TRBD2 (5 bases). V gave up 1 base and J gave up 5 bases, with 8 bases separating them. Germline CDR1 and CDR2: LGHNA and YSLEER. The CDR3 loop spans 14 amino acids. The chain's CDR3 is CASSQVGGTGELFF. Written as DNA, the CDR3 is TGCGCCAGCAGCCAAGTAGGCGGGACCGGGGAGCTGTTTTTT.

This sequence joins TRBV4-3 and TRBJ2-4; the D gene is possibly TRBD1 (5 bases). Deletions cut 1 base from V and 2 bases from J, with 9 bases between. The CDR3 contains 15 residues. Germline CDR1 is LGHNA and CDR2 is YSLEER. The CDR3 DNA reads TGCGCCAGCAGCCAAGGGTCAGGGACCAAAAACATTCAGTACTTC. It translates to CASSQGSGTKNIQYF.

The chain uses TRBV5-1 and TRBJ2-3; TRBD1 agrees at 7 bases. This CDR3 comprises 15 residues. Germline trimming cut 2 bases from V and 2 bases from J; bases unmatched to any gene: 5. Germline V gene sequence: CDR1 SGHRS, CDR2 YFSETQ. The CDR3 region has the DNA TGCGCCAGCAGCTTTCGGGACAGCCTCACAGATACGCAGTATTTT. Translating it yields CASSFRDSLTDTQYF.

V is TRBV7-9 and J is TRBJ1-1; a weak D match, TRBD1 (6 bases). The CDR3 length is 14 residues. V was cut by 8 bases and J by 1 base, with 14 bases left in between. CDR1 and CDR2 from the germline V gene are SEHNR and FQNEAQ (reference sequence). The CDR3 region has the DNA TGTGCCAGCTTTTTCGGGACAAAGAACACTGAAGCTTTCTTT. Residues: CASFFGTKNTEAFF.

J is TRBJ2-7 and V is TRBV10-2; D ambiguous. Trimming took 5 bases from V and 1 from J, leaving 18 bases between them. The CDR3 is 16 amino acids. Germline V gene sequence: CDR1 WSHSY, CDR2 SAAADI. CDR3 in amino acids: CASSRSLRGISYEQYF. The CDR3 nucleotides are TGCGCCAGCAGTCGGTCTCTGCGCGGTATATCCTACGAGCAGTACTTC.

The rearrangement links TRBV11-3 to TRBJ2-3; 10 bases agree with TRBD2. Germline V gene data show CDR1 as SGHNT and CDR2 as YENEEA. V was clipped by 6 bases and J by 1 base; unmatched bases: 10. This CDR3 spans 17 amino acids. CDR3 protein: CASSRGRLAGGTDTQYF. CDR3 bases: TGTGCCAGCAGTCGGGGACGGCTAGCGGGGGGCACAGATACGCAGTATTTT.

This clone showed up just a few times. The J gene is TRBJ1-6, the V gene TRBV19, with 8 bases lining up with TRBD1. This CDR3 has 19 amino acids. The V segment lost 6 bases and the J segment 0 bases; nucleotides outside the gene matches: 13. CDR1 is LNHDA and CDR2 is SQIVND in the germline V gene (reference sequence). For the CDR3, the DNA is TGTGCCAGTAGGAGGGTTCAGGGACAGGCGAGCTCCTATAATTCACCCCTCCACTTT. Translating it yields CASRRVQGQASSYNSPLHF. The whole variable domain, filled in from reference TRBV19 and TRBJ1-6, reads DGGITQSPKYLFRKEGQNVTLSCEQNLNHDAMYWYRQDPGQGLRLIYYSQIVNDFQKGDIAEGYSVSREKKESFPLTVTSAQKNPTAFYLCASRRVQGQASSYNSPLHFGNGTRLTVT.

V is TRBV7-2 and J is TRBJ1-1; 7 nucleotides line up with TRBD1. The V gene end was trimmed by 1 base and the J gene end by 1 base; junction bases not matched to a gene: 0. CDR3 length: 14 amino acids. Germline V gene lookup returns CDR1 SGHTA and CDR2 FQGNSA. DNA for the CDR3: TGTGCCAGCAGCTTAGGGACAGGGAACACTGAAGCTTTCTTT. It translates to CASSLGTGNTEAFF.

This chain connects TRBV5-4 to TRBJ2-3; TRBD1 is a possible D gene (5 bases). CDR3 length: 16 residues. Germline V gives CDR1 SGHNT, CDR2 YYREEE (reference sequence). V was shortened by 0 bases and J by 6 bases, with 17 bases between the two germline ends. CDR3 residues: CASSLGTSSFTDTQYF. CDR3 DNA: TGTGCCAGCAGCTTGGGGACATCCTCATTTACCGATACGCAGTATTTT. The full variable domain, its missing parts supplied by reference TRBV5-4 and TRBJ2-3, is ETGVTQSPTHLIKTRGQQVTLRCSSQSGHNTVSWYQQALGQGPQFIFQYYREEENGRGNFPPRFSGLQFPNYSSELNVNALELDDSALYLCASSLGTSSFTDTQYFGPGTRLTVL.

Here the CDR3 DNA reads TGTGCCAGCAGCCTCGGGACAGCGAACACCGGGGAGCTGTTTTTT. Its translation: CASSLGTANTGELFF. The gene calls are TRBV7-3 and TRBJ2-2; 7 positions match TRBD1. Looked up from germline, CDR1 is SGHTA and CDR2 is FQGTGA. Trimming removed 5 bases from V and 0 bases from J; junction bases left unmatched: 3. The CDR3 extends over 15 amino acids.

This CDR3 is CATSRVQRQETQYF. The CDR3 DNA reads as TGTGCCACCAGCAGAGTGCAGCGGCAAGAGACCCAGTACTTC. The V gene is TRBV15, the J gene TRBJ2-5; possibly TRBD2 for D (5 bases). Germline assignment: CDR1 LNHNV and CDR2 YYDKDF (reference sequence). The V end lost 1 base, the J end lost 2 bases, and 8 bases lay between the germline ends. The CDR3 has 14 residues.

The chain uses TRBV15 and TRBJ2-7, with D possibly being TRBD2 (6 bases). Trimming removed 2 bases at V and 7 bases at J, with 12 bases between. This CDR3 is built from 13 residues. Germline loops: CDR1 LNHNV, CDR2 YYDKDF (reference sequence). Written as DNA, the CDR3 is TGTGCCACCAGCAGATTCGGAGGGCCGGAGCAGTACTTC. Its translation: CATSRFGGPEQYF.

The chain carries TRBV7-2 and TRBJ2-7, with TRBD1 identical over 9 bases. Germline V CDR1 and CDR2: SGHTA, FQGNSA. The length of the CDR3 is 13 residues. The V segment lost 2 bases and the J segment 11 bases; nucleotides outside the gene matches: 7. CDR3 DNA sequence: TGTGCCAGCAGCTTACTATTAGGGGACAGGGAGTACTTC. Its protein is CASSLLLGDREYF.